The 23 T cell receptor beta chains presented below share a single source sample, sequenced in a study of CD8 T cells in Susac syndrome. Reverse transcription used roughly 0.45 to 1 ug RNA and random hexamers. Each CDR3 protein is one row after TCRdb ran MiXCR on the immunoSEQ multiplex PCR reads. The table records fewer than 200,000 distinct CDR3 sequences, about 95% of them present only once. The sequenced sample consisted of CD4+ T cells from PBMCs. The receptors come from a human donor in good health.

V usage is TRBV7-8 and J usage is TRBJ1-1; the D is unclear. The CDR3 consists of 12 residues. Per germline, CDR1 SGHVS and CDR2 FQNEAQ. The V end was cut by 2 bases, the J end by 4 bases, with 5 bases between. The DNA of the CDR3 is TGTGCCAGCAGCTTATTCTCCACTGAAGCTTTCTTT. This codes for CASSLFSTEAFF.

The chain recombines TRBV7-2 with TRBJ2-5; D unresolved. Trimming cost V 8 bases and J 4 bases, with 11 bases left between them. CDR1 and CDR2 (germline): SGHTA, FQGNSA. The CDR3 spans 12 residues. The CDR3 nucleotides read TGTGCCAGCGGCACCCGTGCAGAGACCCAGTACTTC. Translation: CASGTRAETQYF.

This chain links TRBV6-2 or TRBV6-3 with TRBJ2-1; D unclear. The germline V and J ends were trimmed by 2 bases and 0 bases, with 5 bases remaining between them. Germline V gene sequence: CDR1 MNHEY, CDR2 SVGEGT. The CDR3 consists of 14 residues. CDR3 bases: TGTGCCAGCAGTTACAGGTACTCCTACAATGAGCAGTTCTTC. This encodes CASSYRYSYNEQFF.

The V gene is TRBV29-1, the J gene TRBJ2-2; 11 bases map to TRBD2. The CDR3 runs 15 residues. Germline V lookup: CDR1 SQVTM, CDR2 ANQGSEA. Germline trimming cut 3 bases from V and 3 bases from J; bases unmatched to any gene: 3. The CDR3 loop is CSVELGLADTGELFF. Here the CDR3 DNA reads TGCAGCGTTGAGTTGGGACTAGCGGACACCGGGGAGCTGTTTTTT.

This sequence joins TRBV5-1 and TRBJ2-5; 7 positions agree with TRBD1. Germline-derived CDR1 and CDR2 are SGHRS and YFSETQ. The CDR3 spans 13 residues. V dropped 2 bases and J dropped 5; count of bases not matched to a gene: 3. CDR3 in amino acids: CASSLGTVETQYF. CDR3 DNA: TGCGCCAGCAGCTTAGGGACAGTGGAGACCCAGTACTTC.

The chain uses TRBV20-1 and TRBJ2-5; D may be TRBD2 (6 bases). Germline loops: CDR1 DFQATT, CDR2 SNEGSKA (reference sequence). The V end lost 4 bases, the J end lost 4 bases, and 13 bases lay between the germline ends. The CDR3 spans 13 residues. CDR3 DNA sequence: TGCAGTGCTATTACCGGGACTGGAGAGACCCAGTACTTC. Translation: CSAITGTGETQYF.

This clonotype turned up a few times. This chain connects TRBV7-9 to TRBJ2-3, with 11 bases that match TRBD1. CDR3 length: 15 amino acids. Germline-derived CDR1 and CDR2 are SEHNR and FQNEAQ (reference sequence). The J segment lost 3 bases and the V segment lost 3 bases, leaving 2 bases of the junction unmatched. In DNA, the CDR3 is TGTGCCAGCAGCTTTGGACAGGGGGCAACAGATACGCAGTATTTT. Protein sequence: CASSFGQGATDTQYF.

Written as DNA, the CDR3 is TGTGCCAGCAGCCAAACCTTCGGGAGGGTGGAAGAGACCCAGTACTTC. This sequence encodes CASSQTFGRVEETQYF. The chain is built from TRBV4-2 and TRBJ2-5; 8 nucleotides agree with TRBD2. This CDR3 is 16 amino acids long. CDR1 is LGHNA and CDR2 is YNFKEQ in the germline V gene. J was trimmed by 3 bases and V by 2 bases; bases with no gene match: 8.

The chain carries TRBV15 and TRBJ2-5; D not certain. The CDR3 covers 12 residues. The V gene's germline CDR1 is LNHNV and CDR2 YYDKDF (reference sequence). V lost 4 bases and J 2 bases, leaving 5 bases between the germline ends. For the CDR3, the DNA is TGTGCCACCAGCATAACGCAAGAGACCCAGTACTTC. Translating it yields CATSITQETQYF. The full variable domain, its missing parts supplied by reference TRBV15 and TRBJ2-5, is DAMVIQNPRYQVTQFGKPVTLSCSQTLNHNVMYWYQQKSSQAPKLLFHYYDKDFNNEADTPDNFQSRRPNTSFCFLDIRSPGLGDTAMYLCATSITQETQYFGPGTRLLVL.

The rearrangement uses TRBV3-1 and TRBJ2-7; D is unresolved. The V end was cut by 0 bases, the J end by 3 bases, with 12 bases between. Germline V gene lookup returns CDR1 LGHDT and CDR2 YNNKEL (reference sequence). The CDR3 contains 15 residues. The CDR3 coding sequence is TGTGCCAGCAGCCAAGATCTAAATCCCAACTACGAGCAGTACTTC. Amino acid sequence: CASSQDLNPNYEQYF.

J is TRBJ2-3 and V is TRBV24-1; TRBD1 matches at 7 bases. The CDR3 spans 13 residues. Germline CDR1 reads KGHDR; CDR2 reads SFDVKD. Trimming took 9 bases from V and 0 from J; bases not matched to a gene: 2. The CDR3 here is CATRDSSTDTQYF. CDR3 nucleotide sequence: TGTGCCACCCGGGACAGTAGCACAGATACGCAGTATTTT.

The chain couples TRBV30 to TRBJ2-3; TRBD1 matches at 9 bases. The CDR3 is made up of 13 amino acids. Germline V gene sequence: CDR1 GTSNPN, CDR2 SVGIG (reference sequence). The CDR3 here is CASRDRGTDTQYF. For the CDR3, the DNA is TGTGCGTCCCGGGACAGGGGCACAGATACGCAGTATTTT.

The chain combines TRBV29-1 with TRBJ2-1, with TRBD2 matching 7 bases. The CDR3 sequence is 14 residues long. Looked up from germline, CDR1 is SQVTM and CDR2 is ANQGSEA. V shed 6 bases and J 4 bases; nucleotides not matched to a gene: 9. CDR3 sequence reads: CSVRRGDSYNEQFF. The CDR3 nucleotides are TGCAGCGTCCGTCGGGGGGATTCTTACAATGAGCAGTTCTTC.

The chain is built from TRBV9 and TRBJ1-2; no reliable D call. V shed 3 bases and J shed 0 bases, with 6 bases lying between them. Germline V gene sequence: CDR1 SGDLS, CDR2 YYNGEE. There are 13 residues in the CDR3. The CDR3 spells CASSGRANYGYTF. The DNA of the CDR3 is TGTGCCAGCAGCGGCAGAGCTAACTATGGCTACACCTTC. The complete variable domain, with remaining parts taken from reference TRBV9 and TRBJ1-2, reads DSGVTQTPKHLITATGQRVTLRCSPRSGDLSVYWYQQSLDQGLQFLIQYYNGEERAKGNILERFSAQQFPDLHSELNLSSLELGDSALYFCASSGRANYGYTFGSGTRLTVV.

Only one count was recorded for this clonotype. The chain joins TRBV7-3 to TRBJ2-1; D is possibly TRBD2 (6 bases). V was pared by 1 base and J by 1 base, with 8 bases between. Germline CDR1 is SGHTA and CDR2 is FQGTGA. The CDR3 consists of 15 residues. Here the CDR3 reads CASSLSSGSYNEQFF. In DNA form, the CDR3 reads TGTGCCAGCAGCTTAAGTAGCGGATCCTACAATGAGCAGTTCTTC.

The rearrangement uses TRBV20-1 and TRBJ2-1; TRBD2 matches 10 bases. The CDR3 sequence is 16 residues long. The V and J ends lost 0 bases and 6 bases, in that order; junction bases with no gene match: 8. Germline V CDR1 and CDR2: DFQATT, SNEGSKA (reference sequence). CDR3 coding DNA: TGCAGTGCTAGAGATCGGGCTAGCGGGAGTGGCAATGAGCAGTTCTTC. Its translation is CSARDRASGSGNEQFF.

The J gene is TRBJ2-2, the V gene TRBV29-1; 8 bases match TRBD1. The J segment lost 5 bases and the V segment lost 0 bases, leaving 2 bases of the junction unmatched. The CDR3 totals 14 residues. Per the germline V gene, CDR1 is SQVTM and CDR2 is ANQGSEA. CDR3 loop: CSVEDQGATGELFF. The CDR3 DNA is TGCAGCGTTGAAGATCAGGGGGCAACCGGGGAGCTGTTTTTT.

The chain joins TRBV15 to TRBJ2-4; D is undetermined. V lost 0 bases, J lost 12 bases, and 12 bases lay in between. This CDR3 region has 13 residues. Germline CDR1 reads LNHNV; CDR2 reads YYDKDF (reference sequence). CDR3 DNA sequence: TGTGCCACCAGCAGAGATAGAGGCAGCTATCAGTACTTC. Amino acid sequence: CATSRDRGSYQYF.

The chain employs TRBV30 and TRBJ2-7; D unresolved. CDR1 is GTSNPN and CDR2 is SVGIG in the germline V gene (reference sequence). V was trimmed by 8 bases and J by 1 base, leaving 15 bases between them. CDR3 length: 13 residues. The CDR3 loop is CAASLDTSYEQYF. The DNA for the CDR3 is TGTGCCGCGAGCCTTGACACTTCCTACGAGCAGTACTTC.

This chain connects TRBV7-2 to TRBJ2-7, with D perhaps TRBD2 (6 bases). CDR1 is SGHTA, CDR2 FQGNSA, per germline. V lost 4 bases and J lost 2, with 12 bases in between. This CDR3 is 14 amino acids long. CDR3 sequence: CASSSGLSTYEQYF. The CDR3 DNA reads TGTGCCAGCAGCTCGGGACTTTCAACCTACGAGCAGTACTTC.

The chain employs TRBV12-3 or TRBV12-4 and TRBJ2-7; 7 positions match TRBD1. This CDR3 is built from 14 residues. V was clipped by 5 bases and J by 1 base; unmatched bases: 5. This chain's CDR3 is CASSTDRVSYEQYF. The CDR3 nucleotides read TGTGCCAGCAGTACCGACAGGGTTTCCTACGAGCAGTACTTC.

This clonotype was seen once. The chain combines TRBV12-3 or TRBV12-4 with TRBJ2-1, with 7 bases matching TRBD1. This CDR3 region has 15 residues. The V segment lost 7 bases and the J segment 5 bases; nucleotides outside the gene matches: 11. DNA for the CDR3: TGTGCCAGCAACCCGAAGGGGGCTGGGAACAATGAGCAGTTCTTC. Amino acids: CASNPKGAGNNEQFF.

This sequence joins TRBV28 and TRBJ2-7, with 7 bases fitting TRBD1. Trimming removed 8 bases from V and 5 bases from J; junction bases left unmatched: 6. The germline V gene has CDR1 MDHEN and CDR2 SYDVKM. CDR3 length: 12 amino acids. In nucleotides, the CDR3 is TGTGCCAGCCGGGACAGAGTCCACGAGCAGTACTTC. It is translated as CASRDRVHEQYF.